These 15 T cell receptor beta chains share one sample of origin, sequenced in a study of T-cell reconstitution after alpha-beta-depleted transplantation in children. Preparation of the TCRbeta library involved a method that used unique molecular identifiers. In TCRdb, the PCR reads were re-called with MiXCR into one record per CDR3 protein. Here the sample spans under 150,000 distinct CDR3 sequences, 8.5% to 10% being singletons. The material sequenced was PBMCs, mostly from graft donor cells, taken 180 days after TCRalphabeta/CD19-depleted stem cell transplant. The receptors were gathered from a girl less than two years old who had a stem cell transplant for combined immunodeficiency, so the T cells may come from the graft donor.

This clonotype was counted between two and nine times. The chain's CDR3 is CASRPRTGVVEQYF. The DNA of the CDR3 is TGTGCCAGCAGACCCCGGACAGGGGTGGTTGAGCAGTACTTC. The genes are TRBV7-2 and TRBJ2-7; 9 nucleotides align to TRBD1. This CDR3 spans 14 amino acids. Germline V lookup: CDR1 SGHTA, CDR2 FQGNSA. The V and J ends lost 6 bases and 7 bases, in that order; junction bases with no gene match: 10.

This chain links TRBV5-1 with TRBJ2-6, with D possibly being TRBD2 (5 bases). V was cut by 6 bases and J by 0 bases, with 10 bases left in between. This CDR3 comprises 15 residues. Germline CDR1 is SGHRS and CDR2 is YFSETQ. CDR3 protein: CASTLAGSGANVLTF. The DNA for the CDR3 is TGCGCCAGCACCCTTGCGGGCTCTGGGGCCAACGTCCTGACTTTC.

This clonotype has at least ten counts. The rearrangement links TRBV6-5 to TRBJ1-4; D unclear. Germline values: CDR1 MNHEY, CDR2 SVGAGI. V lost 3 bases and J 4 bases, leaving 15 bases between the germline ends. The CDR3 loop spans 16 amino acids. This CDR3 is CASSYRQTLVNEKLFF. The CDR3 DNA follows: TGTGCCAGCAGTTATCGGCAGACACTAGTTAATGAAAAACTGTTTTTT.

This clonotype was recorded many times. The rearrangement links TRBV12-3 or TRBV12-4 to TRBJ2-3; a possible D gene is TRBD2 (6 bases). The CDR3 contains 15 residues. V shed 6 bases and J shed 0 bases, with 13 bases lying between them. The CDR3: CASSQAGLSTDTQYF. In DNA form, the CDR3 reads TGTGCCAGCAGCCAAGCGGGCTTAAGCACAGATACGCAGTATTTT.

The chain links TRBV2 to TRBJ1-2, with no clear D. V shed 6 bases and J shed 6 bases, with 14 bases lying between them. The CDR3 runs to 13 residues. Germline CDR1 is SNHLY and CDR2 is FYNNEI. CDR3 region: CASRAVPFNGYTF. The DNA for the CDR3 is TGTGCCAGCAGAGCCGTACCTTTCAATGGCTACACCTTC.

There are a few counts of this clonotype. V gene TRBV6-5 combines with J gene TRBJ2-3; D might be TRBD2 (5 bases). With 0 bases removed from V and 0 bases from J, the gap between germline ends came to 16 bases. CDR1 and CDR2 (germline): MNHEY, SVGAGI. The CDR3 runs 18 residues. The CDR3 loop reads CASSYSHGLAVSTDTQYF. The CDR3 DNA is TGTGCCAGCAGTTACTCTCACGGGCTAGCAGTTAGCACAGATACGCAGTATTTT.

The sample holds a few counts of this clonotype. The rearrangement links TRBV7-9 to TRBJ2-1, with D tentatively TRBD1 (6 bases). Germline V CDR1 and CDR2: SEHNR, FQNEAQ (reference sequence). CDR3 size: 12 residues. V was clipped by 4 bases and J by 9 bases, with 10 bases between them. The chain's CDR3 is CASSSTGSEQFF. The CDR3 bases are TGTGCCAGCAGCTCCACAGGGAGTGAGCAGTTCTTC.

The chain recombines TRBV24-1 with TRBJ2-1, with D perhaps given as TRBD1 or TRBD2 (6 bases each). Germline CDR1 reads KGHDR; CDR2 reads SFDVKD. V shed 3 bases and J shed 7 bases, with 12 bases lying between them. This CDR3 comprises 14 residues. The CDR3 region is CATSDEGGYNEQFF. CDR3 nucleotide sequence: TGTGCCACCAGTGATGAGGGGGGTTATAATGAGCAGTTCTTC.

V gene TRBV5-1 combines with J gene TRBJ1-1; D is perhaps TRBD1 (5 bases). The CDR3 extends over 15 amino acids. V was cut by 3 bases and J by 3 bases, with 15 bases left in between. Germline V gene data show CDR1 as SGHRS and CDR2 as YFSETQ. The CDR3 DNA reads as TGCGCCAGCAGCTCAGCGCAGGGCATGGACACTGAAGCTTTCTTT. The encoded protein is CASSSAQGMDTEAFF.

This clonotype has just a few counts. The chain recombines TRBV27 with TRBJ2-3, with D perhaps TRBD1 (6 bases). Trimming pared 3 bases from V and 3 bases from J, leaving 13 bases between. CDR1 is MNHEY and CDR2 is SMNVEV in the germline V gene (reference sequence). The CDR3 length is 15 residues. Here the CDR3 reads CASSFWGRGTDTQYF. The CDR3 nucleotides are TGTGCCAGCAGTTTCTGGGGCAGGGGAACAGATACGCAGTATTTT.

This clonotype occurred a few times. This chain joins TRBV7-9 and TRBJ2-7; perhaps TRBD1 as D (6 bases). The V gene's germline CDR1 is SEHNR and CDR2 FQNEAQ (reference sequence). V was cut by 5 bases and J by 2 bases, with 16 bases left in between. CDR3 size: 15 residues. CDR3 nucleotides: TGTGCCAGCAGCCCGAGTGGGGGCCTCACCTACGAGCAGTACTTC. Translated, it gives CASSPSGGLTYEQYF.

The rearrangement joins TRBV7-7 to TRBJ2-5; 7 bases are a match to TRBD2. The length of the CDR3 is 16 residues. The V gene end was trimmed by 0 bases and the J gene end by 2 bases; junction bases not matched to a gene: 6. Germline-derived CDR1 and CDR2 are SSHAT and FNYEAQ (reference sequence). The CDR3 here is CASSLAASGKQETQYF. DNA of the CDR3: TGTGCCAGCAGCTTAGCGGCTAGCGGAAAACAAGAGACCCAGTACTTC.

This clonotype has a handful of counts. The chain combines TRBV5-1 with TRBJ2-1; possible D gene TRBD1, 7 bases. Between the trimmed V and J ends, which lost 4 bases and 8 bases, there was a span of 16 bases. Germline V lookup: CDR1 SGHRS, CDR2 YFSETQ. The length of the CDR3 is 14 residues. The CDR3 reads CASSLRSGGHEQFF. CDR3 coding DNA: TGCGCCAGCAGCCTCCGTTCAGGGGGGCATGAGCAGTTCTTC. The full variable domain, its missing parts supplied by reference TRBV5-1 and TRBJ2-1, is KAGVTQTPRYLIKTRGQQVTLSCSPISGHRSVSWYQQTPGQGLQFLFEYFSETQRNKGNFPGRFSGRQFSNSRSEMNVSTLELGDSALYLCASSLRSGGHEQFFGPGTRLTVL.

This clonotype has ten or more counts. V is TRBV7-2 and J is TRBJ2-1; D may be TRBD2 (5 bases). V lost 5 bases and J 7 bases, leaving 6 bases between the germline ends. The CDR3 is made up of 11 amino acids. The germline V gene encodes CDR1 SGHTA and CDR2 FQGNSA. This CDR3 is CASSPGNEQFF. CDR3 DNA sequence: TGTGCCAGCAGCCCGGGGAATGAGCAGTTCTTC. Based on the CDR3 plus reference TRBV7-2 and TRBJ2-1, the full variable domain is GAGVSQSPSNKVTEKGKDVELRCDPISGHTALYWYRQSLGQGLEFLIYFQGNSAPDKSGLPSDRFSAERTGGSVSTLTIQRTQQEDSAVYLCASSPGNEQFFGPGTRLTVL.

In this sample, this clonotype turned up a few times. CDR3 DNA: TGTGCCAGCAGCTTAGCCGGACAGATGCAAGAGACCCAGTACTTC. Translated, it gives CASSLAGQMQETQYF. V is TRBV7-2 and J is TRBJ2-5, with D perhaps matching TRBD1 (6 bases). The length of the CDR3 is 15 residues. V lost 0 bases and J lost 2, with 10 bases in between. The germline gives CDR1 SGHTA, CDR2 FQGNSA.